The clone carrying this T cell receptor (beta chain) was seen many times. TCRdb ran MiXCR on the 5' RACE reads and lists one entry per CDR3 protein. The sample has a few hundred thousand distinct CDR3 sequences; about an eighth are singletons. This sample was taken from a study of identical twins. V shed 8 bases and J shed 4 bases, with 12 bases lying between them. The CDR3 totals 12 residues. Germline loops: CDR1 SGHTA, CDR2 FQGNSA. These same data were also listed under a study on yellow fever vaccine responses in identical twins.

This receptor was identified in a woman between 18 and 29 years old in good health. The specimen sequenced was memory (CD45RO+) T cells sorted from blood. The rearrangement uses TRBV7-2 and TRBJ2-7, with D unclear. CDR3 loop: CASSEFQYEQYF. The CDR3 DNA reads as TGTGCCAGCTCGGAGTTCCAATACGAGCAGTACTTC.